The 24 T cell receptor beta chains below all came from one sample that was sequenced in a study of vaccination and CD4 T cells after COVID-19. Treatment in this sample: approximately 9-day PBMC culture with coronavirus spike peptide pools or control peptides (ViraFEST assay). No antigens are known for them. CD4+ T cells that had been cultured provided DNA sequenced with the Oncomine TCR Beta short-read assay. TCRdb analysed the PCR reads with MiXCR anew, one entry per CDR3 protein. The sample carries 11,000 to 15,000 distinct CDR3 sequences, about 67% recorded once. What was sequenced was CD4+ T cells from blood, cultured in vitro. These receptors originate from a human donor who had recovered from COVID-19.

This clonotype occurred a few times. The genes are TRBV10-3 and TRBJ1-6, with TRBD1 matching over 10 bases. CDR1 is ENHRY and CDR2 is SYGVKD in the germline V gene. With 9 bases clipped from V and 3 bases from J, the junction kept 5 bases outside the gene matches. The CDR3 runs to 15 residues. For the CDR3, the DNA is TGTGCCATATCCGGGACAGGGGACTATAATTCACCCCTCCACTTT. It encodes CAISGTGDYNSPLHF.

This clonotype is categorized as medium-sized. The gene calls are TRBV30 and TRBJ2-2; D is ambiguous. With 0 bases removed from V and 2 bases from J, the gap between germline ends came to 7 bases. This CDR3 has 14 residues. Germline CDR1 and CDR2: GTSNPN and SVGIG (reference sequence). CDR3 residues: CAWSVGQNTGELFF. CDR3 in DNA: TGTGCCTGGAGTGTAGGGCAAAACACCGGGGAGCTGTTTTTT. The complete variable domain, with remaining parts taken from reference TRBV30 and TRBJ2-2, reads SQTIHQWPATLVQPVGSPLSLECTVEGTSNPNLYWYRQAAGRGLQLLFYSVGIGQISSEVPQNLSASRPQDRQFILSSKKLLLSDSGFYLCAWSVGQNTGELFFGEGSRLTVL.

A single count supports this clonotype. V usage is TRBV11-2 and J usage is TRBJ1-1; 7 nucleotides match TRBD1. Germline CDR1 is SGHAT and CDR2 is FQNNGV. Trimming cost V 5 bases and J 6 bases; bases outside gene matches: 6. The CDR3 covers 13 residues. The DNA for the CDR3 is TGTGCCAGCAGCCCCGTCCAGGGGGCTGAAGCTTTCTTT. Translation gives CASSPVQGAEAFF.

This clonotype was counted only a few times. The chain couples TRBV10-1 to TRBJ1-1; no clear D gene. CDR1 and CDR2 (germline): WNHNN, SYGVQD (reference sequence). V lost 2 bases and J lost 5, with 9 bases in between. This CDR3 region has 13 residues. CDR3 residues: CASSEEAGTEAFF. The CDR3 nucleotides are TGCGCCAGCAGTGAGGAGGCCGGGACTGAAGCTTTCTTT.

V and J are TRBV7-3 and TRBJ1-6; D gene unclear. This CDR3 has 13 amino acids. V lost 1 base and J lost 10, with 8 bases in between. CDR1 is SGHTA and CDR2 is FQGTGA in the germline V gene. Written as DNA, the CDR3 is TGTGCCAGCAGCTTAATGGTGCGGTCACCCCTCCACTTT. Protein sequence: CASSLMVRSPLHF.

Only a few counts were recorded for this clonotype. The chain carries TRBV28 and TRBJ1-5; D is undetermined. Germline V gene lookup returns CDR1 MDHEN and CDR2 SYDVKM. V was cut by 6 bases and J by 0 bases, with 18 bases left in between. CDR3 size: 17 residues. The CDR3 reads CASSPPMAANSNQPQHF. CDR3 nucleotides: TGTGCCAGCAGCCCCCCGATGGCAGCAAATAGCAATCAGCCCCAGCATTTT.

This clonotype has a handful of counts. The chain links TRBV6-1 to TRBJ1-4; 7 bases line up with TRBD1. Germline loops: CDR1 MNHNS, CDR2 SASEGT. There are 13 residues in the CDR3. The junction had 8 bases not matched to a gene; V was cut back by 6 bases and J by 10 bases. This CDR3 is CASRKQGRGKLFF. In DNA, the CDR3 is TGTGCCAGCAGGAAACAGGGGAGGGGAAAACTGTTTTTT.

This chain links TRBV6-1 with TRBJ1-5, with D possibly TRBD1 on 6 matching bases. The CDR3 sequence is 15 residues long. Germline values: CDR1 MNHNS, CDR2 SASEGT. V lost 4 bases to trimming and J lost 7 bases, with 17 bases between them. CDR3 amino acids: CASSAAGGVWQPQHF. In nucleotides, the CDR3 is TGTGCCAGCAGTGCAGCGGGGGGCGTCTGGCAGCCCCAGCATTTT.

The J gene is TRBJ1-5, the V gene TRBV7-2, with D maybe TRBD1 (5 bases). In germline, CDR1 is SGHTA, CDR2 FQGNSA. V was pared by 4 bases and J by 11 bases, with 21 bases between. The CDR3 length is 15 residues. CDR3 amino acids: CASSSGTEPGGAQHF. The CDR3 bases are TGTGCCAGCAGCTCCGGGACCGAGCCCGGCGGGGCCCAGCATTTT.

This chain uses TRBV9 with TRBJ2-7; TRBD2 matches at 7 bases. The CDR3 covers 15 residues. V lost 4 bases to trimming and J lost 2 bases; unmatched junction nucleotides: 9. Germline V CDR1 and CDR2: SGDLS, YYNGEE. The CDR3 nucleotides are TGTGCCAGCAGCCCAAGGTCTAGCGGAGCCTACGAGCAGTACTTC. Amino acids: CASSPRSSGAYEQYF. The full variable domain, its missing parts supplied by reference TRBV9 and TRBJ2-7, is DSGVTQTPKHLITATGQRVTLRCSPRSGDLSVYWYQQSLDQGLQFLIQYYNGEERAKGNILERFSAQQFPDLHSELNLSSLELGDSALYFCASSPRSSGAYEQYFGPGTRLTVT.

This clonotype has only a few counts. The chain joins TRBV2 to TRBJ1-2, with D unresolved. The V end was cut by 5 bases, the J end by 2 bases, with 9 bases between. The germline V gene has CDR1 SNHLY and CDR2 FYNNEI. This CDR3 is built from 13 residues. CDR3 sequence: CASSSGANYGYTF. The CDR3 nucleotides are TGTGCCAGCAGTTCCGGCGCAAACTATGGCTACACCTTC. Based on the CDR3 plus reference TRBV2 and TRBJ1-2, the full variable domain is EPEVTQTPSHQVTQMGQEVILRCVPISNHLYFYWYRQILGQKVEFLVSFYNNEISEKSEIFDDQFSVERPDGSNFTLKIRSTKLEDSAMYFCASSSGANYGYTFGSGTRLTVV.

This clonotype was detected a few times. This chain uses TRBV20-1 with TRBJ2-1; TRBD2 matches at 11 bases. The CDR3 is 13 amino acids. Germline loops: CDR1 DFQATT, CDR2 SNEGSKA (reference sequence). Here the CDR3 reads CTVSSGRYNEQFF. CDR3 nucleotide sequence: TGCACCGTTTCTAGCGGGAGGTACAATGAGCAGTTCTTC.

The chain joins TRBV5-1 to TRBJ2-5, with 7 positions matching TRBD2. Germline V gives CDR1 SGHRS, CDR2 YFSETQ. V lost 6 bases to trimming and J lost 5 bases; unmatched junction nucleotides: 7. The CDR3 spans 13 residues. The CDR3 loop is CASTRTSGETQYF. The CDR3 DNA reads TGCGCCAGCACCCGGACTAGTGGGGAGACCCAGTACTTC.

This rearrangement joins TRBV20-1 to TRBJ2-5; possibly TRBD1 or TRBD2 for D (5 bases each). This CDR3 has 12 amino acids. Germline V lookup: CDR1 DFQATT, CDR2 SNEGSKA (reference sequence). V was cut by 3 bases and J by 3 bases, with 8 bases left in between. Here the CDR3 DNA reads TGCAGTGCTAGGCGAGGGGAAGAGACCCAGTACTTC. This translates into CSARRGEETQYF.

This clonotype was seen a single time. V gene TRBV7-8 combines with J gene TRBJ2-1, with 11 positions matching TRBD2. V shed 4 bases, J shed 16 bases, and the junction held 9 bases outside the gene matches. Germline V gives CDR1 SGHVS, CDR2 FQNEAQ. This CDR3 is built from 13 residues. In nucleotides, the CDR3 is TGTGCCAGCAGCTCGTCACTACTAGCGGGAGAATTCTTC. Protein sequence: CASSSSLLAGEFF.

The rearrangement uses TRBV5-1 and TRBJ1-2, with D possibly TRBD1 on 5 matching bases. The germline V and J ends were trimmed by 4 bases and 8 bases, with 15 bases remaining between them. Germline V gene lookup returns CDR1 SGHRS and CDR2 YFSETQ. This CDR3 has 13 residues. The CDR3 sequence is CASSRGVMEGYTF. The CDR3 nucleotides read TGCGCCAGCAGCCGAGGGGTAATGGAAGGCTACACCTTC.

The V gene is TRBV12-3 or TRBV12-4, the J gene TRBJ1-5; TRBD1 matches at 7 bases. CDR3 length equals 14 residues. The junction had 7 bases not matched to a gene; V was cut back by 5 bases and J by 6 bases. The CDR3 bases are TGTGCCAGCAGTGTGACAGGGCGGATTCAGCCCCAGCATTTT. It codes for CASSVTGRIQPQHF.

This clonotype was seen once. The rearrangement joins TRBV2 to TRBJ1-6; no firm D call. Germline CDR1 is SNHLY and CDR2 is FYNNEI. The CDR3 is 13 residues long. V lost 6 bases and J 8 bases, leaving 11 bases between the germline ends. For the CDR3, the DNA is TGTGCCAGCAGGGACCTCTCTGATTCACCCCTCCACTTT. Translated, it gives CASRDLSDSPLHF. Complete variable domain (other parts from reference TRBV2 and TRBJ1-6): EPEVTQTPSHQVTQMGQEVILRCVPISNHLYFYWYRQILGQKVEFLVSFYNNEISEKSEIFDDQFSVERPDGSNFTLKIRSTKLEDSAMYFCASRDLSDSPLHFGNGTRLTVT.

V is TRBV6-1 and J is TRBJ1-1, with D maybe TRBD1 (6 bases). V was trimmed by 1 base and J by 0 bases, leaving 18 bases between them. The CDR3 is 18 amino acids. Germline V gives CDR1 MNHNS, CDR2 SASEGT. CDR3 loop: CASSEVRRGGALNTEAFF. DNA for the CDR3: TGTGCCAGCAGTGAAGTTAGGAGGGGGGGCGCCTTGAACACTGAAGCTTTCTTT.

The CDR3 spells CASTTSGTGSYEQYF. CDR3 sequence (DNA): TGTGCCAGCACAACTTCCGGGACAGGGTCCTACGAGCAGTACTTC. The rearrangement uses TRBV12-3 or TRBV12-4 and TRBJ2-7; 9 nucleotides agree with TRBD1. With V trimmed by 7 bases and J by 1 base, 8 bases remained unmatched. The CDR3 extends over 15 amino acids.

V and J are TRBV20-1 and TRBJ1-4; D is unclear. CDR1 is DFQATT, CDR2 SNEGSKA, per germline (reference sequence). The CDR3 is 14 residues long. Trimming left V 0 bases short and J 0 bases short, with 5 bases between. The CDR3 region has the DNA TGCAGTGCTAGAGATACCGCAACTAATGAAAAACTGTTTTTT. Amino acids: CSARDTATNEKLFF.

This chain uses TRBV6-1 with TRBJ1-2; no clear D. Germline V gives CDR1 MNHNS, CDR2 SASEGT. Trimming shortened V by 7 bases and J by 0 bases, and 18 bases separated the two germline ends. The CDR3 spans 16 residues. CDR3 sequence reads: CASIRVQMRTNYGYTF. The CDR3 DNA sequence: TGTGCCAGCATTCGAGTTCAGATGCGCACTAACTATGGCTACACCTTC.

A few counts support this clonotype. The rearrangement joins TRBV6-5 to TRBJ1-5; D gene uncertain. This CDR3 has 15 residues. V was shortened by 0 bases and J by 1 base, with 7 bases between the two germline ends. Germline V gives CDR1 MNHEY, CDR2 SVGAGI. DNA for the CDR3: TGTGCCAGCAGTTACTCGAGAAGAAGCAATCAGCCCCAGCATTTT. Translation gives CASSYSRRSNQPQHF.

CDR3 sequence reads: CSAGRVDRGTGELFF. The CDR3 nucleotides are TGCAGTGCGGGACGGGTGGACAGGGGTACCGGGGAGCTGTTTTTT. The rearrangement joins TRBV20-1 to TRBJ2-2, with TRBD1 matching over 9 bases. V lost 6 bases to trimming and J lost 5 bases; unmatched junction nucleotides: 10. Per the germline V gene, CDR1 is DFQATT and CDR2 is SNEGSKA (reference sequence). The CDR3 extends over 15 amino acids.